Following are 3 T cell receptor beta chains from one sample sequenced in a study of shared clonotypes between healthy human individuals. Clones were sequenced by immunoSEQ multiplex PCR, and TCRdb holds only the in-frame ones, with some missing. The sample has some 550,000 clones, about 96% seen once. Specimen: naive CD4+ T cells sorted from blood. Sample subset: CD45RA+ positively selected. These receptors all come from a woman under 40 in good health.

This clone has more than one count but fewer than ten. The CDR3 sequence is CAWSTRDGQPQHF. Written as DNA, the CDR3 is TGTGCCTGGAGTACCCGGGACGGTCAGCCCCAGCATTTT. V is TRBV30 and J is TRBJ1-5, with D perhaps TRBD1 (5 bases). The CDR3 runs 13 residues. V lost 2 bases, J lost 6 bases, and 11 bases lay in between. CDR1 and CDR2 from the germline V gene are GTSNPN and SVGIG (reference sequence).

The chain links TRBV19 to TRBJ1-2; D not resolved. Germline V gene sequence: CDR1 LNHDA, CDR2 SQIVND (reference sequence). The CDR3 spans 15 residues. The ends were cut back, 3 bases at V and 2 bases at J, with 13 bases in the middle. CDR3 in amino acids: CASSIYGGENYGYTF. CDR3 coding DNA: TGTGCCAGTAGTATTTATGGAGGTGAGAACTATGGCTACACCTTC.

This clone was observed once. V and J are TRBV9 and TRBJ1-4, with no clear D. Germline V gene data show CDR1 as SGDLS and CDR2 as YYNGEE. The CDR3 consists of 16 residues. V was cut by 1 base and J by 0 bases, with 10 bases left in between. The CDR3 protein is CASSVNPGTTNEKLFF. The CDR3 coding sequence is TGTGCCAGCAGCGTAAATCCGGGGACAACTAATGAAAAACTGTTTTTT.